This T cell receptor (beta chain) was documented in a study of blood T cells in healthy people across ages. As for the study in general: T cells yielded about one barcoded beta molecule per two cells through template switching. Whole-study findings and limits: Strong correlation existed between TCR beta diversity and naive T cell percentage. Investigators treated diversity estimates from one million T cells as underestimates.

A J-beta primer mix and a sample-barcoded 5' primer were used in a second PCR of about 7 to 12 cycles. TCRdb processed the 5' RACE reads anew with MiXCR; each CDR3 protein has one entry. The sample carries 650,000 to 1,000,000 distinct CDR3 sequences, under 40% recorded once. With 6 bases clipped from V and 2 bases from J, the junction kept 4 bases outside the gene matches. This CDR3 region has 14 residues. Donors were systemically healthy Caucasian individuals from Russia aged about 6 to 90 years. This clonotype has a count of ten or more. The antigen is unknown. Material for sequencing was blood. The chain recombines TRBV12-3 or TRBV12-4 with TRBJ1-5; 7 bases match TRBD1. This receptor was obtained from a young man in good health. CDR3 loop: CASSATGRNQPQHF. CDR3 in DNA: TGTGCCAGCAGCGCGACAGGGCGCAATCAGCCCCAGCATTTT.